Following are 14 T cell receptor beta chains from one sample sequenced in a study of blood T cell repertoires in COVID-19. Sequencing was performed with immunoSEQ multiplex PCR; in TCRdb, only in-frame clones are kept and a portion is missing. The sample includes about 190,000 clones, 70% to 85% seen only once; the top ten take 3.2%. Sample: PBMCs or T cells enriched from blood (not recorded which). Receptors were obtained from a woman aged 25 to 39 who had recovered from COVID-19.

This chain uses TRBV10-3 with TRBJ2-2, with 10 bases aligning to TRBD1. Germline assignment: CDR1 ENHRY and CDR2 SYGVKD. J was trimmed by 3 bases and V by 6 bases; bases with no gene match: 4. This CDR3 has 15 residues. The CDR3 DNA is TGTGCCATCAGGCGGGACAGGGGATACACCGGGGAGCTGTTTTTT. Its protein product is CAIRRDRGYTGELFF.

The chain has TRBV3-1 (or the pseudogene TRBV3-2) and TRBJ1-2; no definite D call. CDR3 size: 14 residues. Per the germline V gene, CDR1 is LGHDT and CDR2 is YNNKEL (reference sequence). V was shortened by 4 bases and J by 4 bases, with 13 bases between the two germline ends. The CDR3 loop is CASSPISLSYGYTF. Here the CDR3 DNA reads TGTGCCAGCAGCCCCATAAGTCTTAGCTATGGCTACACCTTC.

The gene calls are TRBV14 and TRBJ1-2, with TRBD1 matching 8 bases. Germline V gives CDR1 SGHDN, CDR2 FVKESK. The junction had 7 bases not matched to a gene; V was cut back by 8 bases and J by 2 bases. There are 14 residues in the CDR3. The CDR3 sequence: CASGQGEGNYGYTF. In DNA form, the CDR3 reads TGTGCCAGCGGACAGGGTGAGGGGAACTATGGCTACACCTTC.

In regard to this clone: Other DNA sequences in this specimen translate into the identical CDR3. The chain uses TRBV28 and TRBJ1-1, with D perhaps TRBD1 (5 bases). The CDR3 extends over 14 amino acids. Germline V gene sequence: CDR1 MDHEN, CDR2 SYDVKM. The V and J ends lost 2 bases and 1 base respectively, with 8 bases between them. The CDR3 here is CASSLVQANTEAFF. DNA for the CDR3: TGTGCCAGCAGTTTAGTACAGGCGAACACTGAAGCTTTCTTT.

The chain has TRBV7-9 and TRBJ1-1, with 7 positions matching TRBD1. This CDR3 is built from 13 residues. V lost 5 bases, J lost 5 bases, and 5 bases stayed unmatched. Germline V gene sequence: CDR1 SEHNR, CDR2 FQNEAQ (reference sequence). The CDR3 here is CASSQQGTTEAFF. The CDR3 nucleotides read TGTGCCAGCAGCCAACAGGGGACGACTGAAGCTTTCTTT.

This sequence joins TRBV6-5 and TRBJ1-5; no firm D call. This CDR3 region has 15 residues. Trimming cost V 0 bases and J 6 bases, with 12 bases left between them. Per germline, CDR1 MNHEY and CDR2 SVGAGI. CDR3 in amino acids: CASSYSGRVGQPQHF. The CDR3 nucleotides read TGTGCCAGCAGTTACTCAGGGAGGGTAGGTCAGCCCCAGCATTTT.

This clone was counted many times. This CDR3 is also generated by other DNA sequences in the sample. The chain uses TRBV28 and TRBJ1-4; tentatively, D is TRBD1 (5 bases). With 2 bases removed from V and 0 bases from J, the gap between germline ends came to 7 bases. CDR3 length: 15 amino acids. CDR1 and CDR2 (germline): MDHEN, SYDVKM. The CDR3 region has the DNA TGTGCCAGCAGTTTAGGGGGGGCAACTAATGAAAAACTGTTTTTT. This codes for CASSLGGATNEKLFF.

The chain has TRBV11-3 and TRBJ1-1; D is undetermined. This CDR3 has 15 amino acids. Germline loops: CDR1 SGHNT, CDR2 YENEEA. Between the trimmed V and J ends, which lost 1 base and 5 bases, there was a span of 14 bases. As DNA, the CDR3 is TGTGCCAGCAGCTTAGGTCGGGGAACGGGGACTGAAGCTTTCTTT. It encodes CASSLGRGTGTEAFF.

This chain links TRBV7-9 with TRBJ1-1; D is uncertain. Germline assignment: CDR1 SEHNR and CDR2 FQNEAQ (reference sequence). This CDR3 spans 14 amino acids. Trimming removed 5 bases at V and 5 bases at J, with 15 bases between. The CDR3 sequence: CASSGWRGGTEAFF. The CDR3 DNA follows: TGTGCCAGCAGCGGGTGGCGGGGAGGTACTGAAGCTTTCTTT. The variable domain in full, with the rest retrieved from reference TRBV7-9 and TRBJ1-1, is DTGVSQNPRHKITKRGQNVTFRCDPISEHNRLYWYRQTLGQGPEFLTYFQNEAQLEKSRLLSDRFSAERPKGSFSTLEIQRTEQGDSAMYLCASSGWRGGTEAFFGQGTRLTVV.

The chain carries TRBV6-2 or TRBV6-3 and TRBJ1-5; D is possibly TRBD1 (6 bases). The CDR3 covers 17 residues. The germline V gene has CDR1 MNHEY and CDR2 SVGEGT. V was trimmed by 6 bases and J by 0 bases, leaving 18 bases between them. The CDR3 DNA reads as TGTGCCAGCAGCGGGGGAGAAGACAGGTATAGCAATCAGCCCCAGCATTTT. Translating gives CASSGGEDRYSNQPQHF.

The chain employs TRBV7-2 and TRBJ1-3; 7 nucleotides match TRBD1. Trimming took 5 bases from V and 2 from J; bases not matched to a gene: 18. Germline CDR1 and CDR2: SGHTA and FQGNSA. This CDR3 region has 19 residues. CDR3 in amino acids: CASSLRPGQNVGAGNTIYF. For the CDR3, the DNA is TGTGCCAGCAGCCTAAGACCGGGACAGAACGTAGGGGCTGGAAACACCATATATTTT.

V gene TRBV18 combines with J gene TRBJ2-1; 12 nucleotides align to TRBD1. Per germline, CDR1 KGHSH and CDR2 LQKENI. The CDR3 consists of 15 residues. After removal of 6 bases from V and 8 bases from J, the junction contained 8 bases not matched to a gene. The CDR3 nucleotides are TGTGCCAGCTCCCTTCTGGGACAGGGGGCCCATGAGCAGTTCTTC. This translates into CASSLLGQGAHEQFF.

The V and J genes are TRBV12-5 and TRBJ1-5, with 12 bases that match TRBD1. The CDR3 is 17 amino acids. The V gene's germline CDR1 is LGHNT and CDR2 FRNRAP. J lost 7 bases, V lost 0 bases, and 7 bases had no gene match. Written as DNA, the CDR3 is TGTGCTAGTGGTTTGGTACTGGGACAGGGGGCAGGACAGCCCCAGCATTTT. This encodes CASGLVLGQGAGQPQHF.

The rearrangement links TRBV2 to TRBJ2-7, with 9 bases matching TRBD2. After removal of 6 bases from V and 4 bases from J, the junction contained 7 bases not matched to a gene. Germline loops: CDR1 SNHLY, CDR2 FYNNEI. This CDR3 region has 14 residues. CDR3 DNA sequence: TGTGCCAGCAGGGAGGGACTAGCCGGATACGAGCAGTACTTC. Amino acids: CASREGLAGYEQYF.